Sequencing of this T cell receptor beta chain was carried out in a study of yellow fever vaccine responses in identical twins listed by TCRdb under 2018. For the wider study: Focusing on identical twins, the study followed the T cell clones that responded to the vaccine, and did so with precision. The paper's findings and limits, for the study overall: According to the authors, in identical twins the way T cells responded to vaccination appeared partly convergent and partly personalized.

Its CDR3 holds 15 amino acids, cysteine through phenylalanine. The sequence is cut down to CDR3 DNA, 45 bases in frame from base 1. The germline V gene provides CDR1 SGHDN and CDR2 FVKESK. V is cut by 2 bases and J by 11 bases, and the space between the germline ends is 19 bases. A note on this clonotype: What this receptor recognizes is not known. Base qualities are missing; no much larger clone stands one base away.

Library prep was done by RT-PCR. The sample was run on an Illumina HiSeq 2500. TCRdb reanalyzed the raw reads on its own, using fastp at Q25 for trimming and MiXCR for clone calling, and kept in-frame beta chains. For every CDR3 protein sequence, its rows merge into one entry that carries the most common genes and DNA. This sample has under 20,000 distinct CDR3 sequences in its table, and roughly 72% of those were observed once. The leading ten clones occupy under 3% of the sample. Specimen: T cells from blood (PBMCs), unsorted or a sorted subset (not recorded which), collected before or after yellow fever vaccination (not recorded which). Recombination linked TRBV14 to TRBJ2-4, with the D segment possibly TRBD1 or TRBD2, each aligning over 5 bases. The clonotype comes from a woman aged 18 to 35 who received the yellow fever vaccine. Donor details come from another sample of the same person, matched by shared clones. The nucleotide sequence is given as TGTGCCAGCAGCCAATTTGGATTCTTGGGGGACGTTCAGTACTTC. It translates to CASSQFGFLGDVQYF.